This T cell receptor beta chain was retrieved from a study of T cell responses to AZD1222 COVID-19 vaccine. For the study at large: Analysis merged second doses at about 4 or about 12 weeks.

Broader study findings: It should be noted that donors were predominantly white British and more often female, and clonal diversity was possibly underestimated. Baseline serostatus was positive in only a handful of AZD1222 recipients.

Sequencing used immunoSEQ multiplex PCR; TCRdb keeps in-frame clones, though not all of them. This table has roughly 140,000 clones, 85% to 95% appearing once. Trimming removed 3 bases from V and 3 bases from J, with 3 bases in between. The CDR3 runs to 11 residues. In regard to this clone: Its antigen is not known.

The sequencing used peripheral blood, collected on day 0 of AZD1222 vaccination. This sequence joins TRBV12-3 or TRBV12-4 and TRBJ2-7; D remains unclear. This receptor was identified in an adult in good health. The CDR3 coding sequence is TGTGCCAGCAGTTTTGGCTACGAGCAGTACTTC. Translating it yields CASSFGYEQYF.